This is a list of T cell receptor beta chains from one sample in a study of OX40 agonist ivuxolimab in advanced cancers. The data were produced by immunoSEQ multiplex PCR, yet TCRdb's version contains in-frame clones alone and is incomplete. The repertoire holds tens of thousands of clones, about 86% seen once, with around 6.6% in the top ten. The material was CD4+ or CD8+ T cells sorted from blood, obtained in a trial of the OX40 agonist ivuxolimab. The source is an adult with an advanced solid tumor such as melanoma, head and neck, liver or kidney cancer. The CDR3 runs from the conserved cysteine through the conserved F or W. Size is omitted from some rows. Given values are once, few, many or a class for expanded clones.

>NA|TRBV7-8
CASSLRQGRVQETQYF
>NA|TRBV28
CASSTEGAASPLHF
>NA|TRBV9
CASSTRTGGAEETQYF
>once|TRBV28
CASSPWSGSNQPQHF
>few|TRBV19
CASRSTGKVSYEQYF
>NA|TRBV5-1
CASSLNIPSTGELFF
>NA|TRBV7-2
CASSPTGLHGYTF
>NA|TRBV27
CASSFSSGSGNEQFF
>NA|TRBV27
CASSLGTGGQPQHF
>NA|TRBV19
CATNGGPYNEQFF
>NA|TRBV28
CASSLGGGTGEETQYF
>NA|TRBV10-1
CASSQQSHEQFF
>NA|TRBV18
CASKGGDTYNEQFF
>NA|TRBV28
CASTTHSPLHF
>NA|TRBV27
CASSWGFPGLAGGPKDTQYF
>NA|TRBV18
CASSPGQGGYNEQFF
>NA|TRBV4-1
CASSQGSAIGPYNEQFF
>NA|TRBV7-2
CASSSWGQNTGELFF
>few|TRBV9
CASSVDPRDTYEQYF
>NA|TRBV25-1
CASSESRGTRTDTQYF
>few|TRBV4-1
CASSQRDSREIYNEQFF
>NA|TRBV11-2
CASSLDYGLAGGRDNEQFF
>NA|TRBV5-1
CASSAGGTSGRRTQYF
>NA|TRBV5-4
CASSLGGGIAEAFF
>NA|TRBV27
CASSLSITAYEQYF
>NA|TRBV27
CASSLSTAAYEQYF
>few|TRBV2
CASSGRVYEQYF
>NA|TRBV9
CASSVDGGPGETQYF
>NA|TRBV27
CASSANRVSGGNIQYF
>NA|TRBV19
CASRKGVLSGANVLTF
>once|TRBV19
CASRPQGSGNTIYF
>NA|TRBV7-2
CASTSGGILTGELFF